This entry lists 20 T cell receptor beta chains sequenced from one sample in a study of early T cells in non-severe SARS-CoV-2 infection. TCRdb redid the calling of the 5' RACE reads with MiXCR, one entry per CDR3 protein. This repertoire shows just under 90,000 distinct CDR3 sequences, 13% to 15% found once; its top ten account for 6% to 7.5%. The sample consisted of whole blood. The receptors derive from an adult who was a healthcare worker with PCR-confirmed SARS-CoV-2 infection or an uninfected control (not recorded which).

This clonotype was seen at least ten times. V and J are TRBV7-6 and TRBJ2-1; 7 bases agree with TRBD1. The CDR3 runs to 16 residues. Trimming took 5 bases from V and 3 from J; bases not matched to a gene: 10. Germline V lookup: CDR1 SGHVS, CDR2 FNYEAQ. CDR3 sequence: CASSADGTEYYNEQFF. CDR3 sequence (DNA): TGTGCCAGCAGCGCTGACGGGACAGAATACTACAATGAGCAGTTCTTC.

The chain uses TRBV20-1 and TRBJ1-5, with 8 bases lining up with TRBD1. Germline V gives CDR1 DFQATT, CDR2 SNEGSKA (reference sequence). The CDR3 length is 14 residues. The V and J ends lost 2 bases and 3 bases, in that order; junction bases with no gene match: 3. In DNA, the CDR3 is TGCAGTGCTAGAACGGGACAGGCCAATCAGCCCCAGCATTTT. Translated, it gives CSARTGQANQPQHF.

The genes are TRBV7-9 and TRBJ2-7; 10 bases agree with TRBD1. The CDR3 sequence is 15 residues long. The J segment lost 5 bases and the V segment lost 4 bases, leaving 8 bases of the junction unmatched. The germline gives CDR1 SEHNR, CDR2 FQNEAQ (reference sequence). This CDR3 reads CASSSPGTGDHEQYF. CDR3 DNA sequence: TGTGCCAGCAGCTCTCCCGGGACAGGGGACCACGAGCAGTACTTC.

This clonotype was counted a few times. The chain joins TRBV20-1 to TRBJ2-4, with D tentatively TRBD2 (5 bases). The CDR3 runs 16 residues. Deletions cut 1 base from V and 0 bases from J, with 13 bases between. The germline gives CDR1 DFQATT, CDR2 SNEGSKA (reference sequence). CDR3: CSARAWETVAKNIQYF. CDR3 DNA sequence: TGCAGTGCTAGAGCTTGGGAGACCGTAGCCAAAAACATTCAGTACTTC.

This rearrangement joins TRBV10-3 to TRBJ2-6; D tentatively fits TRBD1 or TRBD2 (6 bases each). The CDR3 totals 17 residues. In germline, CDR1 is ENHRY, CDR2 SYGVKD. V was shortened by 10 bases and J by 1 base, with 20 bases between the two germline ends. The CDR3 sequence: CASRGPGSESGANVLTF. The CDR3 region has the DNA TGTGCCAGCCGGGGGCCGGGATCCGAATCTGGGGCCAACGTCCTGACTTTC.

CDR3 in amino acids: CASSSRGIRGYTF. For the CDR3, the DNA is TGTGCCAGCAGTTCACGGGGGATCCGTGGCTACACCTTC. J is TRBJ1-2 and V is TRBV28; TRBD1 is a possible D gene (5 bases). Trimming removed 4 bases at V and 7 bases at J, with 13 bases between. The CDR3 runs 13 residues. From germline, CDR1 is MDHEN and CDR2 SYDVKM.

At least ten counts were recorded for this clonotype. The chain links TRBV5-1 to TRBJ2-3; D is perhaps TRBD2 (5 bases). The CDR3 is made up of 15 amino acids. Germline assignment: CDR1 SGHRS and CDR2 YFSETQ. The ends were cut back, 0 bases at V and 5 bases at J, with 13 bases in the middle. The CDR3 here is CASSLEVGAEDTQYF. CDR3 in DNA: TGCGCCAGCAGCTTGGAGGTGGGAGCGGAAGATACGCAGTATTTT.

The V gene is TRBV27, the J gene TRBJ1-2, with 10 bases aligning to TRBD1. Germline CDR1 is MNHEY and CDR2 is SMNVEV (reference sequence). This CDR3 spans 14 amino acids. V lost 5 bases and J lost 7; bases outside the gene matches: 7. The CDR3 DNA reads TGTGCCAGCAGTACGGGACAGGGGATCCCTGGCTACACCTTC. It yields the protein CASSTGQGIPGYTF.

The chain employs TRBV29-1 and TRBJ2-5; D call uncertain. V lost 7 bases and J 7 bases, leaving 16 bases between the germline ends. The CDR3 length is 12 residues. Germline loops: CDR1 SQVTM, CDR2 ANQGSEA. The CDR3 protein is CSAEPRRGTQYF. CDR3 DNA: TGCAGCGCCGAACCTCGGCGAGGGACCCAGTACTTC.

This clonotype was counted between two and nine times. The chain has TRBV27 and TRBJ2-1; 9 nucleotides line up with TRBD2. The CDR3 consists of 14 residues. Per germline, CDR1 MNHEY and CDR2 SMNVEV (reference sequence). The trim removed 6 bases at V and 8 bases at J, leaving 8 bases unmatched. CDR3 residues: CASRWVAGVYEQFF. As DNA, the CDR3 is TGTGCCAGCAGATGGGTAGCGGGAGTTTATGAGCAGTTCTTC.

The V and J genes are TRBV11-2 and TRBJ1-2, with 9 bases fitting TRBD1. CDR1 and CDR2 from the germline V gene are SGHAT and FQNNGV. The V segment lost 5 bases and the J segment 4 bases; nucleotides outside the gene matches: 5. The CDR3 consists of 14 residues. The CDR3 nucleotides are TGTGCCAGCAGCCCGACAGGGGGAGGCTATGGCTACACCTTC. It yields the protein CASSPTGGGYGYTF.

This chain connects TRBV10-2 to TRBJ2-3; TRBD2 agrees at 14 bases. J gave up 3 bases and V 3 bases, and 5 bases lay outside the gene matches. This CDR3 comprises 17 residues. Germline CDR1 WSHSY, CDR2 SAAADI. The CDR3 region has the DNA TGCGCCAGCAGTGATGGGACTAGCGGGAGCATGACAGATACGCAGTATTTT. Protein sequence: CASSDGTSGSMTDTQYF.

J is TRBJ2-5 and V is TRBV7-6, with D unresolved. The CDR3 is 11 residues long. CDR1 and CDR2 from the germline V gene are SGHVS and FNYEAQ. The V gene lost 5 bases and the J gene lost 0 bases, with 1 base spanning the gap. This chain's CDR3 is CASSNQETQYF. DNA of the CDR3: TGTGCCAGCAGCAACCAAGAGACCCAGTACTTC.

This clonotype was detected only a few times. The chain carries TRBV6-1 and TRBJ1-1, with a weak D call TRBD1 (6 bases). Germline CDR1 MNHNS, CDR2 SASEGT. V was pared by 4 bases and J by 6 bases, with 12 bases between. The CDR3 length is 13 residues. CDR3 sequence reads: CASSADTGPEAFF. CDR3 sequence (DNA): TGTGCCAGCAGTGCCGATACAGGGCCTGAAGCTTTCTTT.

This clonotype was found a few times. The J gene is TRBJ1-1, the V gene TRBV3-1, with D possibly being TRBD1 (6 bases). This CDR3 is built from 13 residues. Germline assignment: CDR1 LGHDT and CDR2 YNNKEL (reference sequence). Trimming pared 8 bases from V and 7 bases from J, leaving 17 bases between. CDR3 sequence reads: CASHPRGSSEAFF. In nucleotides, the CDR3 is TGTGCCAGCCATCCTAGGGGGTCAAGTGAAGCTTTCTTT.

This clonotype appeared a few times. The chain is built from TRBV7-9 and TRBJ2-5; 11 nucleotides match TRBD2. This CDR3 comprises 16 residues. J was trimmed by 2 bases and V by 3 bases; bases with no gene match: 5. Germline-derived CDR1 and CDR2 are SEHNR and FQNEAQ (reference sequence). The CDR3 coding sequence is TGTGCCAGCAGCTTTTCCGGGACTAGCGGACAAGAGACCCAGTACTTC. Encoded protein: CASSFSGTSGQETQYF.

V and J are TRBV30 and TRBJ1-1; D is uncertain. Trimming pared 5 bases from V and 0 bases from J, leaving 4 bases between. The length of the CDR3 is 11 residues. The germline V gene has CDR1 GTSNPN and CDR2 SVGIG (reference sequence). The DNA of the CDR3 is TGTGCCTGGGCCTTGAACACTGAAGCTTTCTTT. It codes for CAWALNTEAFF.

This clonotype has a count of ten or more. The chain links TRBV18 to TRBJ1-1, with D unresolved. V lost 5 bases to trimming and J lost 6 bases, with 13 bases between them. Germline CDR1 and CDR2: KGHSH and LQKENI. The CDR3 is made up of 13 amino acids. CDR3 sequence (DNA): TGTGCCAGCTCAGGCTACAGTGCCTCTGAAGCTTTCTTT. Protein sequence: CASSGYSASEAFF.

V usage is TRBV20-1 and J usage is TRBJ1-2; no clear D gene. Germline lookup yields CDR1 DFQATT and CDR2 SNEGSKA (reference sequence). Between the trimmed V and J ends, which lost 0 bases and 4 bases, there was a span of 9 bases. This CDR3 has 13 residues. The CDR3 nucleotides are TGCAGTGCTAGAGATCGGCAGGCCTATGGCTACACCTTC. Protein sequence: CSARDRQAYGYTF.

This clonotype showed up just a few times. The chain employs TRBV28 and TRBJ1-3, with a weak D call TRBD1 (5 bases). There are 14 residues in the CDR3. The V end was cut by 6 bases, the J end by 6 bases, with 15 bases between. Germline-derived CDR1 and CDR2 are MDHEN and SYDVKM. CDR3 loop: CASSEPGLANTIYF. DNA for the CDR3: TGTGCCAGCAGCGAACCGGGACTCGCAAACACCATATATTTT.